The 31 T cell receptor beta chains in this list originate from one sample, sequenced in a study of technical replicates of blood from a few donors. Data came from immunoSEQ multiplex PCR; TCRdb stores just in-frame clones and leaves some out. This sample has tens of thousands of clones, with approximately 94% found just once. Input material: T cells isolated from PBMCs. Receptor source: a human donor in good health.

The CDR3 region is CASSMAGDRANEKLFF. CDR3 in DNA: TGTGCCAGTAGTATGGCAGGGGACAGGGCGAATGAAAAACTGTTTTTT. The chain is built from TRBV19 and TRBJ1-4, with 9 bases fitting TRBD1. This CDR3 is built from 16 residues. From germline, CDR1 is LNHDA and CDR2 SQIVND (reference sequence). V was clipped by 3 bases and J by 5 bases; unmatched bases: 7.

V gene TRBV6-5 combines with J gene TRBJ1-2; the match to TRBD1 covers 9 bases. In germline, CDR1 is MNHEY, CDR2 SVGAGI. The CDR3 covers 14 residues. Germline trimming cut 3 bases from V and 7 bases from J; bases unmatched to any gene: 6. CDR3: CASSYMDRGGGYTF. In DNA form, the CDR3 reads TGTGCCAGCAGTTATATGGACAGGGGCGGTGGCTACACCTTC.

The chain links TRBV19 to TRBJ1-2; possible D gene TRBD1, 6 bases. The CDR3 is made up of 13 amino acids. The germline V and J ends were trimmed by 9 bases and 4 bases, with 15 bases remaining between them. Germline assignment: CDR1 LNHDA and CDR2 SQIVND (reference sequence). In DNA form, the CDR3 reads TGTGCCAGCTCTAGGACAGAATCCTATGGCTACACCTTC. It yields the protein CASSRTESYGYTF.

The chain carries TRBV29-1 and TRBJ2-2; tentatively, D is TRBD1 (5 bases). This CDR3 spans 12 amino acids. CDR1 SQVTM and CDR2 ANQGSEA come from the germline V gene. V was shortened by 5 bases and J by 5 bases, with 9 bases between the two germline ends. The CDR3 DNA sequence: TGCAGCGTTTCCCGACAGACCGGGGAGCTGTTTTTT. Translating it yields CSVSRQTGELFF.

The V and J genes are TRBV28 and TRBJ2-2; 8 bases are a match to TRBD1. Germline CDR1 MDHEN, CDR2 SYDVKM. J was trimmed by 7 bases and V by 6 bases; bases with no gene match: 7. This CDR3 is built from 14 residues. CDR3 in DNA: TGTGCCAGCAGGACGGGACAGGCGAACGGGGAGCTGTTTTTT. This codes for CASRTGQANGELFF.

The chain carries TRBV6-5 and TRBJ1-1; 7 nucleotides align to TRBD1. This CDR3 has 13 amino acids. Germline lookup yields CDR1 MNHEY and CDR2 SVGAGI. V lost 0 bases to trimming and J lost 11 bases; unmatched junction nucleotides: 6. CDR3 sequence reads: CASSYSRGQRAFF. The CDR3 region has the DNA TGTGCCAGCAGTTACTCGAGGGGGCAACGGGCTTTCTTT.

The chain has TRBV28 and TRBJ1-1; TRBD1 aligns across 9 bases. The V gene's germline CDR1 is MDHEN and CDR2 SYDVKM. V shed 8 bases and J 4 bases; nucleotides not matched to a gene: 14. The CDR3 consists of 16 residues. The CDR3 DNA reads TGTGCCAGCCGGACTGCCCTTAGACAGGGGGTCACTGAAGCTTTCTTT. This gives the protein CASRTALRQGVTEAFF.

This sequence joins TRBV14 and TRBJ1-3; D uncertain. The germline V gene has CDR1 SGHDN and CDR2 FVKESK. The V end was cut by 4 bases, the J end by 0 bases, with 16 bases between. CDR3 size: 17 residues. This CDR3 reads CASSLARHSSSGNTIYF. The CDR3 DNA is TGTGCCAGCAGCCTCGCCAGGCACTCATCCTCTGGAAACACCATATATTTT.

The chain uses TRBV7-9 and TRBJ2-1; D is ambiguous. Trimming shortened V by 5 bases and J by 6 bases, and 5 bases separated the two germline ends. The CDR3 extends over 11 amino acids. The germline V gene encodes CDR1 SEHNR and CDR2 FQNEAQ (reference sequence). The CDR3 DNA reads TGTGCCAGCAGCCGTCCCAATGAGCAGTTCTTC. It encodes CASSRPNEQFF.

The rearrangement uses TRBV9 and TRBJ1-1; TRBD1 might be the D (6 bases). V was cut by 3 bases and J by 4 bases, with 13 bases left in between. Germline V gene sequence: CDR1 SGDLS, CDR2 YYNGEE. The CDR3 has 14 residues. CDR3 sequence: CASSDATGSTEAFF. The CDR3 nucleotides are TGTGCCAGCAGCGACGCCACAGGGAGCACTGAAGCTTTCTTT.

The chain recombines TRBV9 with TRBJ2-1, with 7 positions matching TRBD2. V lost 0 bases and J lost 1; bases outside the gene matches: 7. This CDR3 is 17 amino acids long. The germline CDR1 and CDR2 sequences are SGDLS and YYNGEE. In nucleotides, the CDR3 is TGTGCCAGCAGCGTAGGATTCGGCGGGGGATCCTACAATGAGCAGTTCTTC. It is translated as CASSVGFGGGSYNEQFF.

The chain employs TRBV7-3 and TRBJ1-2, with TRBD1 as a possible D gene (6 bases). Per the germline V gene, CDR1 is SGHTA and CDR2 is FQGTGA. This CDR3 has 15 amino acids. Trimming pared 0 bases from V and 3 bases from J, leaving 11 bases between. CDR3 protein: CASSLTFSGDYGYTF. The CDR3 DNA reads as TGTGCCAGCAGCTTAACGTTTTCAGGGGACTATGGCTACACCTTC. The full variable domain, in which reference TRBV7-3 and TRBJ1-2 provide the parts outside the CDR3, is GAGVSQTPSNKVTEKGKYVELRCDPISGHTALYWYRQSLGQGPEFLIYFQGTGAADDSGLPNDRFFAVRPEGSVSTLKIQRTERGDSAVYLCASSLTFSGDYGYTFGSGTRLTVV.

This chain links TRBV4-3 with TRBJ2-7; 7 bases line up with TRBD1. V gave up 0 bases and J gave up 4 bases; unmatched junction bases: 12. This CDR3 has 17 amino acids. The germline gives CDR1 LGHNA, CDR2 YSLEER. The CDR3 region is CASSQDQSTGVSYEQYF. CDR3 DNA: TGCGCCAGCAGCCAAGATCAGTCAACAGGGGTATCTTACGAGCAGTACTTC.

This rearrangement joins TRBV30 to TRBJ2-3; 8 nucleotides agree with TRBD1. CDR1 and CDR2 from the germline V gene are GTSNPN and SVGIG (reference sequence). With V trimmed by 1 base and J by 4 bases, 1 base remained unmatched. This CDR3 is 13 amino acids long. CDR3 sequence reads: CAWSGTGPDTQYF. DNA of the CDR3: TGTGCCTGGAGTGGGACAGGGCCAGATACGCAGTATTTT.

This chain links TRBV9 with TRBJ2-1; a possible D gene is TRBD2 (5 bases). The germline V and J ends were trimmed by 3 bases and 9 bases, with 7 bases remaining between them. Germline V gene data show CDR1 as SGDLS and CDR2 as YYNGEE. The CDR3 has 11 amino acids. The CDR3 protein is CASSGGSEQFF. CDR3 bases: TGTGCCAGCAGCGGAGGGAGTGAGCAGTTCTTC.

This clone was found once. This rearrangement joins TRBV4-3 to TRBJ2-7; 7 bases agree with TRBD1. The CDR3 runs 16 residues. The J segment lost 2 bases and the V segment lost 4 bases, leaving 11 bases of the junction unmatched. Germline assignment: CDR1 LGHNA and CDR2 YSLEER. DNA of the CDR3: TGCGCCAGCAGCCTAGGTGGGGGACAGACCCCCTACGAGCAGTACTTC. Translation gives CASSLGGGQTPYEQYF.

The chain couples TRBV9 to TRBJ2-3; 8 bases are shared with TRBD1. The junction had 4 bases not matched to a gene; V was cut back by 4 bases and J by 3 bases. Germline V gene lookup returns CDR1 SGDLS and CDR2 YYNGEE. CDR3 length equals 14 residues. This chain's CDR3 is CASSKTGGTDTQYF. CDR3 nucleotides: TGTGCCAGCAGCAAAACAGGGGGTACAGATACGCAGTATTTT.

The J gene is TRBJ1-5, the V gene TRBV6-6, with a tentative D call TRBD1 (5 bases). The CDR3 length is 13 residues. The ends were cut back, 6 bases at V and 2 bases at J, with 8 bases in the middle. Germline CDR1 reads MNHNY; CDR2 reads SVGAGI (reference sequence). The CDR3 sequence: CASRGQGNQPQHF. The CDR3 DNA reads as TGTGCCAGCAGGGGGCAAGGCAATCAGCCCCAGCATTTT.

This chain uses TRBV30 with TRBJ1-2; 8 positions match TRBD1. Germline lookup yields CDR1 GTSNPN and CDR2 SVGIG (reference sequence). The CDR3 runs 16 residues. The V gene end was trimmed by 0 bases and the J gene end by 4 bases; junction bases not matched to a gene: 10. CDR3 region: CAWSVGTDTGGYGYTF. CDR3 nucleotides: TGTGCCTGGAGTGTCGGGACAGACACAGGGGGCTATGGCTACACCTTC.

DNA for the CDR3: TGTGCCAGCAGTCCGTACGGGACAGGGGTAGGGGGTCATAGCAATCAGCCCCAGCATTTT. Translation: CASSPYGTGVGGHSNQPQHF. V is TRBV27 and J is TRBJ1-5, with 10 bases lining up with TRBD1. The CDR3 contains 20 residues. CDR1 and CDR2 from the germline V gene are MNHEY and SMNVEV (reference sequence). V lost 5 bases, J lost 0 bases, and 16 bases stayed unmatched.

The chain carries TRBV2 and TRBJ1-4, with 10 bases identical to TRBD1. After removal of 3 bases from V and 2 bases from J, the junction contained 6 bases not matched to a gene. Germline values: CDR1 SNHLY, CDR2 FYNNEI. The CDR3 runs 17 residues. CDR3 DNA sequence: TGTGCCAGCAGTGAGGGACAGGGGATCGCGACTAATGAAAAACTGTTTTTT. It encodes CASSEGQGIATNEKLFF.

The V and J genes are TRBV5-1 and TRBJ1-2, with D perhaps matching TRBD1 (6 bases). V was shortened by 0 bases and J by 8 bases, with 17 bases between the two germline ends. CDR1 and CDR2 from the germline V gene are SGHRS and YFSETQ. The CDR3 consists of 15 residues. The CDR3 protein is CASSLAPDRSEGYTF. CDR3 DNA: TGCGCCAGCAGCTTGGCCCCGGACAGAAGTGAAGGCTACACCTTC. Supplemented by reference TRBV5-1 and TRBJ1-2, the full variable domain reads KAGVTQTPRYLIKTRGQQVTLSCSPISGHRSVSWYQQTPGQGLQFLFEYFSETQRNKGNFPGRFSGRQFSNSRSEMNVSTLELGDSALYLCASSLAPDRSEGYTFGSGTRLTVV.

V is TRBV7-9 and J is TRBJ1-2; D is perhaps TRBD1 (5 bases). This CDR3 contains 12 residues. Germline CDR1 reads SEHNR; CDR2 reads FQNEAQ (reference sequence). V lost 1 base and J 6 bases, leaving 6 bases between the germline ends. CDR3 nucleotide sequence: TGTGCCAGCAGCTTAGACAGGCATGGCTACACCTTC. Its protein product is CASSLDRHGYTF.

This chain uses TRBV27 with TRBJ1-1; TRBD1 matches at 7 bases. The trim removed 8 bases at V and 4 bases at J, leaving 4 bases unmatched. Germline values: CDR1 MNHEY, CDR2 SMNVEV (reference sequence). The CDR3 is 12 residues long. For the CDR3, the DNA is TGTGCCAGCCGGACAGGAACCACTGAAGCTTTCTTT. This codes for CASRTGTTEAFF.

A few counts support this clone. V usage is TRBV6-1 and J usage is TRBJ2-7; 8 positions agree with TRBD1. Germline V gene lookup returns CDR1 MNHNS and CDR2 SASEGT. This CDR3 comprises 13 residues. Unmatched junction bases numbered 6, after V lost 6 bases and J lost 5 bases. For the CDR3, the DNA is TGTGCCAGCAGATGGACAGGGAAAAACGAGCAGTACTTC. Amino acid sequence: CASRWTGKNEQYF.

This clone was seen a single time. V usage is TRBV4-3 and J usage is TRBJ2-2, with 8 bases lining up with TRBD2. CDR3 length: 16 residues. Unmatched junction bases numbered 1, after V lost 0 bases and J lost 1 base. Germline CDR1 and CDR2: LGHNA and YSLEER. Here the CDR3 DNA reads TGCGCCAGCAGCCAAGACCTAGCGGGGAACACCGGGGAGCTGTTTTTT. It encodes CASSQDLAGNTGELFF.

This chain links TRBV2 with TRBJ2-1; 14 bases are shared with TRBD2. CDR3 size: 16 residues. Germline-derived CDR1 and CDR2 are SNHLY and FYNNEI. The trim removed 6 bases at V and 7 bases at J, leaving 8 bases unmatched. In DNA, the CDR3 is TGTGCCAGCAGGCCCCCGGGACTAGCGGGAGATAATGAGCAGTTCTTC. Amino acid sequence: CASRPPGLAGDNEQFF.

V gene TRBV7-3 combines with J gene TRBJ2-3; D is unclear. Germline CDR1 reads SGHTA; CDR2 reads FQGTGA. Between the trimmed V and J ends, which lost 0 bases and 6 bases, there was a span of 10 bases. The length of the CDR3 is 14 residues. The CDR3 DNA follows: TGTGCCAGCAGCTTAACTTCGGCGGTGGATACGCAGTATTTT. Its protein is CASSLTSAVDTQYF.

This clone has just a few counts. The gene calls are TRBV28 and TRBJ1-4; a weak D match, TRBD1 (6 bases). CDR3 length: 14 amino acids. Germline lookup yields CDR1 MDHEN and CDR2 SYDVKM. The V gene lost 6 bases and the J gene lost 7 bases, with 15 bases spanning the gap. CDR3 sequence: CASREDSELEKLFF. Written as DNA, the CDR3 is TGTGCCAGCAGGGAGGACAGTGAGCTTGAAAAACTGTTTTTT.

The rearrangement uses TRBV5-4 and TRBJ1-4, with D tentatively TRBD1 (5 bases). Germline V gives CDR1 SGHNT, CDR2 YYREEE (reference sequence). The CDR3 runs 15 residues. V lost 0 bases, J lost 3 bases, and 9 bases lay in between. In nucleotides, the CDR3 is TGTGCCAGCAGCTTGGTAGGGGCGGCTAATGAAAAACTGTTTTTT. Its translation is CASSLVGAANEKLFF.

The genes are TRBV13 and TRBJ2-1; a weak D match, TRBD2 (6 bases). The CDR3 consists of 16 residues. From germline, CDR1 is PRHDT and CDR2 FYEKMQ (reference sequence). V was pared by 1 base and J by 0 bases, with 10 bases between. For the CDR3, the DNA is TGTGCCAGCAGCTTAGTAGCGGTAAGCTCCTACAATGAGCAGTTCTTC. Translation gives CASSLVAVSSYNEQFF.